The 13 T cell receptor beta chains below all came from one sample that was sequenced in a study of identical twins (dated by TCRdb to 2016 to 2017). Libraries came from 5' RACE. TCRdb shows the sequencer as Illumina HiSeq 2000. TCRdb's own reprocessing of the public reads used fastp at Q25 and MiXCR and kept productive beta chains. A single entry per CDR3 protein holds the most common genes and DNA from its merged rows. The sample records roughly 700,000 distinct CDR3 sequences, under 9% of which are singletons. Of the sample, around 0.95% falls within the top ten clones. The sample was also linked to a second study, of yellow fever vaccine responses in identical twins.

Specimen: PBMCs. These receptors were collected from a woman younger than 30 in good health.

This clonotype was found many times. J is TRBJ2-7 and V is TRBV11-1; 9 nucleotides agree with TRBD2. This CDR3 spans 18 amino acids. Germline trimming cut 7 bases from V and 3 bases from J; bases unmatched to any gene: 19. In germline, CDR1 is SGHAT, CDR2 FQDESV (reference sequence). CDR3 in amino acids: CASTPPSGGSLGSYEQYF. The CDR3 DNA sequence: TGTGCCAGCACCCCGCCGAGCGGGGGGTCCTTGGGTAGCTACGAGCAGTACTTC.

This clonotype was counted between two and nine times. The chain is built from TRBV20-1 and TRBJ1-2; D remains unclear. The CDR3 contains 12 residues. The germline V and J ends were trimmed by 6 bases and 8 bases, with 16 bases remaining between them. The germline V gene has CDR1 DFQATT and CDR2 SNEGSKA (reference sequence). CDR3 nucleotide sequence: TGCAGTGCCCCGGACCGGTCGGGAGGCTACACCTTC. Protein: CSAPDRSGGYTF.

The rearrangement uses TRBV28 and TRBJ2-2; TRBD1 is a possible D gene (5 bases). Germline V gene data show CDR1 as MDHEN and CDR2 as SYDVKM. CDR3 size: 17 residues. V was shortened by 3 bases and J by 3 bases, with 17 bases between the two germline ends. The CDR3 here is CASSFSVVGRYTGELFF. The CDR3 DNA reads TGTGCCAGCAGTTTTTCTGTAGTGGGGCGATACACCGGGGAGCTGTTTTTT. The full variable domain, completed using reference TRBV28 and TRBJ2-2, is DVKVTQSSRYLVKRTGEKVFLECVQDMDHENMFWYRQDPGLGLRLIYFSYDVKMKEKGDIPEGYSVSREKKERFSLILESASTNQTSMYLCASSFSVVGRYTGELFFGEGSRLTVL.

There are many counts of this clonotype. This chain uses TRBV7-9 with TRBJ2-3, with a tentative D call TRBD1 (6 bases). V lost 5 bases and J 7 bases, leaving 13 bases between the germline ends. CDR1 is SEHNR and CDR2 is FQNEAQ in the germline V gene (reference sequence). The CDR3 extends over 13 amino acids. CDR3 nucleotide sequence: TGTGCCAGCAGCAGATCAGGGGCGAATACGCAGTATTTT. This sequence encodes CASSRSGANTQYF.

This clonotype showed up many times. The chain has TRBV29-1 and TRBJ2-3; D unclear. V gave up 6 bases and J gave up 3 bases, with 13 bases separating them. Germline V gene data show CDR1 as SQVTM and CDR2 as ANQGSEA. This CDR3 spans 13 amino acids. The CDR3 DNA is TGCAGCGTGCGACCCGGTGGGACAGATACGCAGTATTTT. Encoded protein: CSVRPGGTDTQYF.

The chain links TRBV6-7 to TRBJ2-4; D remains unclear. TRBV6-7 is reported as an ORF; its role is uncertain. The CDR3 loop spans 15 amino acids. V was trimmed by 2 bases and J by 2 bases, leaving 10 bases between them. The CDR3 DNA reads TGTGCCAGCAGTTACCCGCGGCTAACCAAAAACATTCAGTACTTC. This gives the protein CASSYPRLTKNIQYF.

This clonotype has a single count. V is TRBV2 and J is TRBJ2-7; no reliable D call. Trimming took 4 bases from V and 0 from J, leaving 10 bases between them. This CDR3 has 14 residues. Germline V CDR1 and CDR2: SNHLY, FYNNEI. CDR3 coding DNA: TGTGCCAGCAGTGTGCTGGGAACCTCCTACGAGCAGTACTTC. Its protein is CASSVLGTSYEQYF.

This clonotype has a handful of counts. The chain employs TRBV7-9 and TRBJ2-1; TRBD1 matches at 7 bases. Germline V gene sequence: CDR1 SEHNR, CDR2 FQNEAQ (reference sequence). The CDR3 sequence is 14 residues long. Losses at the gene ends were 3 bases for V and 13 bases for J; bases not matched to a gene: 12. The CDR3 here is CASSFRDSPYEQFF. CDR3 sequence (DNA): TGTGCCAGCAGCTTCCGGGACAGCCCCTACGAACAGTTCTTC.

This clonotype was counted between two and nine times. This chain uses TRBV20-1 with TRBJ2-1; TRBD2 matches at 12 bases. This CDR3 has 18 residues. Germline V gives CDR1 DFQATT, CDR2 SNEGSKA (reference sequence). Losses at the gene ends were 5 bases for V and 0 bases for J; bases not matched to a gene: 11. CDR3 nucleotide sequence: TGCAGTGCTGAAGGACTAGCGGGGACTCCTAGCTCCTACAATGAGCAGTTCTTC. Its translation: CSAEGLAGTPSSYNEQFF.

This clonotype was found a few times. CDR3 sequence reads: CASSPMTGTANTGELFF. The CDR3 bases are TGTGCCAGCAGTCCCATGACCGGGACGGCGAACACCGGGGAGCTGTTTTTT. The rearrangement joins TRBV27 to TRBJ2-2; D possibly uses TRBD1 or TRBD2 (5 bases each). Germline V gene lookup returns CDR1 MNHEY and CDR2 SMNVEV (reference sequence). There are 17 residues in the CDR3. Trimming cost V 5 bases and J 0 bases, with 16 bases left between them.

In nucleotides, the CDR3 is TGCAGCGTTATTCGGGGCTTCGGTGAAAAACTGTTTTTT. It codes for CSVIRGFGEKLFF. The V and J genes are TRBV29-1 and TRBJ1-4; a possible D gene is TRBD1 (5 bases). With 5 bases removed from V and 7 bases from J, the gap between germline ends came to 14 bases. Looked up from germline, CDR1 is SQVTM and CDR2 is ANQGSEA. The length of the CDR3 is 13 residues.

The chain joins TRBV29-1 to TRBJ2-1, with TRBD2 identical over 9 bases. Losses at the gene ends were 7 bases for V and 4 bases for J; bases not matched to a gene: 8. CDR1 SQVTM and CDR2 ANQGSEA come from the germline V gene. This CDR3 contains 14 residues. CDR3 nucleotide sequence: TGCAGCGCTAAATTAGCGGGGGATTACAATGAGCAGTTCTTC. It translates to CSAKLAGDYNEQFF.

A single count supports this clonotype. The rearrangement uses TRBV10-1 and TRBJ2-2; TRBD2 aligns across 7 bases. Germline V gives CDR1 WNHNN, CDR2 SYGVQD (reference sequence). Trimming took 5 bases from V and 6 from J; bases not matched to a gene: 3. CDR3 length: 13 amino acids. This chain's CDR3 is CASSSSGPGELFF. The CDR3 region has the DNA TGCGCCAGCAGTTCTAGCGGTCCCGGGGAGCTGTTTTTT.